The 11 T cell receptor beta chains below all came from one sample that was sequenced in a study of OX40 agonist ivuxolimab in advanced cancers. TCRdb's table, derived via immunoSEQ multiplex PCR, lists solely in-frame clones and lacks some. In the table there are 20,000 to 30,000 clones, around 79% of which are singletons. Here the sequenced sample was CD4+ or CD8+ T cells sorted from blood, taken in a trial of the OX40 agonist ivuxolimab. Source of these receptors: an adult with an advanced solid tumor such as melanoma, head and neck, liver or kidney cancer.

The V gene is TRBV5-4, the J gene TRBJ1-5, with unresolved D. Germline lookup yields CDR1 SGHNT and CDR2 YYREEE (reference sequence). The CDR3 loop spans 13 amino acids. V gave up 0 bases and J gave up 7 bases, with 8 bases separating them. The CDR3 sequence is CASSLVSWQPQHF. The CDR3 bases are TGTGCCAGCAGCTTGGTGAGCTGGCAGCCCCAGCATTTT.

The V and J genes are TRBV19 and TRBJ2-7; the match to TRBD2 covers 9 bases. CDR1 and CDR2 (germline): LNHDA, SQIVND (reference sequence). V lost 4 bases, J lost 4 bases, and 5 bases stayed unmatched. The CDR3 spans 14 residues. This chain's CDR3 is CASSTGLARYEQYF. The CDR3, as DNA: TGTGCCAGTAGTACCGGACTAGCGAGGTACGAGCAGTACTTC.

Regarding this clone: Compared with germline, one end of the junction differs, possibly owing to a read error. The DNA for the CDR3 is TGTGCCAGCATTGAACGGGGGGTCAAAGATACGCAGTATTTT. Translation: CASIERGVKDTQYF. The chain has TRBV2 and TRBJ2-3; 7 bases are a match to TRBD2. CDR3 size: 14 residues. The germline CDR1 and CDR2 sequences are SNHLY and FYNNEI.

This rearrangement joins TRBV5-4 to TRBJ2-6; 8 nucleotides match TRBD1. CDR1 SGHNT and CDR2 YYREEE come from the germline V gene (reference sequence). This CDR3 is 18 amino acids long. The ends lost 2 bases at V and 0 bases at J; junction bases unmatched: 7. CDR3: CASSLFGQGFSGANVLTF. CDR3 bases: TGTGCCAGCAGCTTATTTGGACAGGGCTTCTCTGGGGCCAACGTCCTGACTTTC. The full variable domain, its missing parts supplied by reference TRBV5-4 and TRBJ2-6, is ETGVTQSPTHLIKTRGQQVTLRCSSQSGHNTVSWYQQALGQGPQFIFQYYREEENGRGNFPPRFSGLQFPNYSSELNVNALELDDSALYLCASSLFGQGFSGANVLTFGAGSRLTVL.

This chain uses TRBV2 with TRBJ2-2; unclear D gene. The germline CDR1 and CDR2 sequences are SNHLY and FYNNEI. The CDR3 runs 11 residues. The ends were cut back, 6 bases at V and 12 bases at J, with 11 bases in the middle. CDR3 sequence: CASSRTAQLFF. Here the CDR3 DNA reads TGTGCCAGCAGCCGGACCGCTCAGCTGTTTTTT. The full variable domain, rest sourced from reference TRBV2 and TRBJ2-2, is EPEVTQTPSHQVTQMGQEVILRCVPISNHLYFYWYRQILGQKVEFLVSFYNNEISEKSEIFDDQFSVERPDGSNFTLKIRSTKLEDSAMYFCASSRTAQLFFGEGSRLTVL.

The chain combines TRBV27 with TRBJ2-5; 8 bases align to TRBD2. In germline, CDR1 is MNHEY, CDR2 SMNVEV (reference sequence). The CDR3 consists of 13 residues. The trim removed 8 bases at V and 2 bases at J, leaving 4 bases unmatched. The CDR3 DNA sequence: TGTGCCAGCTCCCGGGGGGGACAAGAGACCCAGTACTTC. Translation gives CASSRGGQETQYF.

The rearrangement joins TRBV5-4 to TRBJ2-1; 7 bases are shared with TRBD1. The junction had 7 bases not matched to a gene; V was cut back by 3 bases and J by 1 base. The germline gives CDR1 SGHNT, CDR2 YYREEE (reference sequence). The length of the CDR3 is 16 residues. The CDR3 region has the DNA TGTGCCAGCAGCTCCCACCGGGACAGATCCTACAATGAGCAGTTCTTC. Protein product: CASSSHRDRSYNEQFF.

The V gene is TRBV6-1, the J gene TRBJ2-3; TRBD1 might be the D (5 bases). Germline V lookup: CDR1 MNHNS, CDR2 SASEGT. The CDR3 covers 15 residues. Trimming took 1 base from V and 5 from J, leaving 13 bases between them. CDR3 nucleotides: TGTGCCAGCAGTGAAGTAGGCAGGGATAGAGATACGCAGTATTTT. It specifies CASSEVGRDRDTQYF.

The chain carries TRBV7-9 and TRBJ2-7; D possibly uses TRBD1 or TRBD2 (5 bases each). CDR3 length: 13 amino acids. The V end lost 6 bases, the J end lost 2 bases, and 11 bases lay between the germline ends. From germline, CDR1 is SEHNR and CDR2 FQNEAQ (reference sequence). In DNA form, the CDR3 reads TGTGCCAGCAGACGGGGACCGGCCTACGAGCAGTACTTC. It yields the protein CASRRGPAYEQYF.

The chain recombines TRBV2 with TRBJ2-7; D possibly corresponds to TRBD1 (7 bases). This CDR3 has 13 amino acids. CDR1 and CDR2 (germline): SNHLY, FYNNEI. V was cut by 11 bases and J by 7 bases, with 21 bases left in between. The CDR3 protein is CALGGDREVEQYF. In DNA, the CDR3 is TGTGCCCTAGGGGGAGACAGGGAGGTGGAGCAGTACTTC.

V and J are TRBV7-2 and TRBJ1-4; no clear D. V lost 5 bases to trimming and J lost 0 bases, with 7 bases between them. The length of the CDR3 is 14 residues. Germline V gene sequence: CDR1 SGHTA, CDR2 FQGNSA. In nucleotides, the CDR3 is TGTGCCAGCAGCACACAGTCAACTAATGAAAAACTGTTTTTT. It specifies CASSTQSTNEKLFF.